This T cell receptor beta chain is from a study of cytomegalovirus exposure and HLA in healthy donors. Study outcomes and limitations: Upon later analysis, HLA-associated TCR beta chains proved more clonally expanded than other, equally common chains. Cytomegalovirus-associated status was assigned to some 180 TCR beta chains. In vitro work confirmed that three CMV-associated chains recognize CMV antigens. There was a cluster of highly shared sequence variants that was likely a sequencing artifact.

Germline V gene sequence: CDR1 SGHNT, CDR2 YYREEE (reference sequence). The CDR3 spans 16 residues. Trimming took off 4 bases at V and 1 base at J, with 15 bases between the two ends. This PCR relied on a set of 60 Vbeta primers and 13 Jbeta primers. Generated by immunoSEQ multiplex PCR, the TCRdb table keeps only in-frame clones and is missing some. The table includes nearly 110,000 clones, 65% to 90% detected once. This clone has just one count. Its antigen is undetermined. The clonotype comes from a man aged 45-65 years in good health and CMV-seronegative. The sequenced material came from PBMCs. V is TRBV5-4 and J is TRBJ2-1; TRBD1 might be the D (6 bases). The CDR3: CASSASDRYSYNEQFF. DNA of the CDR3: TGTGCCAGCAGCGCGAGCGACAGGTATTCCTACAATGAGCAGTTCTTC. Full variable domain (missing parts from reference TRBV5-4 and TRBJ2-1): ETGVTQSPTHLIKTRGQQVTLRCSSQSGHNTVSWYQQALGQGPQFIFQYYREEENGRGNFPPRFSGLQFPNYSSELNVNALELDDSALYLCASSASDRYSYNEQFFGPGTRLTVL.